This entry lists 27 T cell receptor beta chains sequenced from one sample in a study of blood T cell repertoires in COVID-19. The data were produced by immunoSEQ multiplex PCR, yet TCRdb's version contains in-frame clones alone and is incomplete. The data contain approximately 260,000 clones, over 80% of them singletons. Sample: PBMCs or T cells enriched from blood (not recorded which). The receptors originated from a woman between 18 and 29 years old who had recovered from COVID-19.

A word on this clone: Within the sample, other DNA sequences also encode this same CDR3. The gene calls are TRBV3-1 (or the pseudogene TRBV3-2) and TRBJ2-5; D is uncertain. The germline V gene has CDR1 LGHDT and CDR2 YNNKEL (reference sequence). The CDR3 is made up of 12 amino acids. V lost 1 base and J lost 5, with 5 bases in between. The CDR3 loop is CASSQVSETQYF. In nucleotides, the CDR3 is TGTGCCAGCAGCCAAGTTTCTGAGACCCAGTACTTC.

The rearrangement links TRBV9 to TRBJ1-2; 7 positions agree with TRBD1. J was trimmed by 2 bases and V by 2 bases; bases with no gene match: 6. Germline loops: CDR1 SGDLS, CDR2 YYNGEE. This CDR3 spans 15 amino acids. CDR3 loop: CASSVTGDRNYGYTF. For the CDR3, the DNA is TGTGCCAGCAGCGTCACAGGGGATCGAAACTATGGCTACACCTTC.

The CDR3 loop is CASSQVSGTDFYEQYF. Written as DNA, the CDR3 is TGCGCCAGCAGCCAAGTTTCCGGGACTGACTTCTACGAGCAGTACTTC. The gene calls are TRBV4-1 and TRBJ2-7, with TRBD2 as a possible D gene (6 bases). Per the germline V gene, CDR1 is MGHRA and CDR2 is YSYEKL. V was trimmed by 1 base and J by 3 bases, leaving 16 bases between them. The CDR3 runs to 16 residues.

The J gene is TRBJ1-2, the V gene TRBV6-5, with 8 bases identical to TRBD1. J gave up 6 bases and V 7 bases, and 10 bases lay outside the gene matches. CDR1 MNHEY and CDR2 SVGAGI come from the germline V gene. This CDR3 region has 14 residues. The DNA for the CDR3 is TGTGCCAGCATCATTTGGGCAGGGGGCAATGGCTACACCTTC. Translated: CASIIWAGGNGYTF.

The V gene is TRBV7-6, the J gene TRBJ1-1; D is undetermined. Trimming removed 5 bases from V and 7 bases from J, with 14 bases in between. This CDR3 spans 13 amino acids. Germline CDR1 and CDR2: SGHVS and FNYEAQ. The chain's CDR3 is CASSRSDGIEAFF. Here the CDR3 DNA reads TGTGCCAGCAGCCGGTCGGACGGGATTGAAGCTTTCTTT. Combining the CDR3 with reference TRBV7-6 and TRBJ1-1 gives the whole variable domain GAGVSQSPRYKVTKRGQDVALRCDPISGHVSLYWYRQALGQGPEFLTYFNYEAQQDKSGLPNDRFSAERPEGSISTLTIQRTEQRDSAMYRCASSRSDGIEAFFGQGTRLTVV.

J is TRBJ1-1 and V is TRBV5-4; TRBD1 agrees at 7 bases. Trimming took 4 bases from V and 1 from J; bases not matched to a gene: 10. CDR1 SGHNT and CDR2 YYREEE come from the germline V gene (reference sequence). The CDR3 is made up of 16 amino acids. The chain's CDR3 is CASSPGTVLSNTEAFF. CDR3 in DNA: TGTGCCAGCAGCCCCGGGACAGTTCTTTCGAACACTGAAGCTTTCTTT.

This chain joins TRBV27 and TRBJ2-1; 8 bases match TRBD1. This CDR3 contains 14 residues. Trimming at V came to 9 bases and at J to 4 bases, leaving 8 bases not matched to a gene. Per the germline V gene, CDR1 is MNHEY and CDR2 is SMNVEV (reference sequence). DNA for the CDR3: TGTGCCAGTCAAGACAGGGGAACTTACAATGAGCAGTTCTTC. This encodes CASQDRGTYNEQFF.

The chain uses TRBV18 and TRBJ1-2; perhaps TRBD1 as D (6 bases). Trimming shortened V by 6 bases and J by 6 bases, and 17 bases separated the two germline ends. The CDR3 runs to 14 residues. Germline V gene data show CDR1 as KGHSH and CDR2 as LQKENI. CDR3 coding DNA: TGTGCCAGCTCCGTAGTTTCAGGGGCTGATGGCTACACCTTC. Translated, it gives CASSVVSGADGYTF. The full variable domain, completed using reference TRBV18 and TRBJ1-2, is NAGVMQNPRHLVRRRGQEARLRCSPMKGHSHVYWYRQLPEEGLKFMVYLQKENIIDESGMPKERFSAEFPKEGPSILRIQQVVRGDSAAYFCASSVVSGADGYTFGSGTRLTVV.

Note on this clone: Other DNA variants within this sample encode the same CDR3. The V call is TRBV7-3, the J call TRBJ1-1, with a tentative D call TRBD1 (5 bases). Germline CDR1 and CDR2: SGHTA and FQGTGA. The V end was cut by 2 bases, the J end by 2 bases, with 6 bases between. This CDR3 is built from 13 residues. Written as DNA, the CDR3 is TGTGCCAGCAGCTTACAGGGTAACACTGAAGCTTTCTTT. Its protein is CASSLQGNTEAFF.

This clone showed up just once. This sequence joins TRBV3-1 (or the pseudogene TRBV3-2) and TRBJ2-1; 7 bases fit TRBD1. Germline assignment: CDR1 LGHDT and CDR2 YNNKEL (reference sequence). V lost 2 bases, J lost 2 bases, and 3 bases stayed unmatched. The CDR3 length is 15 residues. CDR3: CASSQTGVTYNEQFF. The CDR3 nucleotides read TGTGCCAGCAGCCAAACAGGGGTAACCTACAATGAGCAGTTCTTC.

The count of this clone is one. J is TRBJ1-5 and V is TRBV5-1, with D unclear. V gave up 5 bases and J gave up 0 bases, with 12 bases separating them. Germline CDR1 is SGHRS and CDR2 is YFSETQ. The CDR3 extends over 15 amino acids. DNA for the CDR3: TGCGCCAGCAGGGCCAACAGTAATAGCAATCAGCCCCAGCATTTT. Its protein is CASRANSNSNQPQHF.

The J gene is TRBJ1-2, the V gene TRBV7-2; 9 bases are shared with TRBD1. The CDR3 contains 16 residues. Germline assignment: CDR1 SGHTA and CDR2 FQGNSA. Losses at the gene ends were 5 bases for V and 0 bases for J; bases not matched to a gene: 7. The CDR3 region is CASSSYGTGTNYGYTF. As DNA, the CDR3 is TGTGCCAGCAGCAGTTACGGGACAGGGACTAACTATGGCTACACCTTC.

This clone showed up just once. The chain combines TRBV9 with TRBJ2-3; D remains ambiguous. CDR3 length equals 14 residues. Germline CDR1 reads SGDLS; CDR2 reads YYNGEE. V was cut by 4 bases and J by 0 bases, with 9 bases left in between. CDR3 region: CASSKETSTDTQYF. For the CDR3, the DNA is TGTGCCAGCAGCAAAGAAACTAGCACAGATACGCAGTATTTT.

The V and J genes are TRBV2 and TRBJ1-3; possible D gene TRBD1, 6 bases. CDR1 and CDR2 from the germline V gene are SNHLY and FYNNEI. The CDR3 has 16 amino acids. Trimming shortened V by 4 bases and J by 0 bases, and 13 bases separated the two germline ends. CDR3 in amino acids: CASSGETGPSGNTIYF. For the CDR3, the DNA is TGTGCCAGCAGTGGGGAGACAGGACCCTCTGGAAACACCATATATTTT.

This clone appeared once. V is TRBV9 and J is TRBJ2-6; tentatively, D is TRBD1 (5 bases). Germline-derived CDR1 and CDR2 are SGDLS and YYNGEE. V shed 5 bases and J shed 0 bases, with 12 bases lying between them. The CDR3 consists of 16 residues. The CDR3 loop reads CASSGQRPSGANVLTF. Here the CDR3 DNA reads TGTGCCAGCAGTGGACAACGGCCCTCTGGGGCCAACGTCCTGACTTTC.

The CDR3 is CASSVVRDTEAFF. The DNA for the CDR3 is TGTGCCAGCAGCGTAGTTCGCGATACTGAAGCTTTCTTT. The chain uses TRBV9 and TRBJ1-1; D ambiguous. Germline V lookup: CDR1 SGDLS, CDR2 YYNGEE. With 0 bases removed from V and 5 bases from J, the gap between germline ends came to 8 bases. The CDR3 extends over 13 amino acids.

DNA for the CDR3: TGTGCCAGCAGCCAAGCCCCCCTGTCCTACACTGAAGCTTTCTTT. Translating it yields CASSQAPLSYTEAFF. The chain uses TRBV3-1 (or the pseudogene TRBV3-2) and TRBJ1-1; D uncertain. V gave up 1 base and J gave up 3 bases, with 12 bases separating them. This CDR3 has 15 amino acids. Per germline, CDR1 LGHDT and CDR2 YNNKEL (reference sequence).

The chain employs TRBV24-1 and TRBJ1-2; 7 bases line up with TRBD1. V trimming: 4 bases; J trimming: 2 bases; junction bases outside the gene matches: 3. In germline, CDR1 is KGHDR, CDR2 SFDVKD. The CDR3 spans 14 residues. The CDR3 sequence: CATSEGTVNYGYTF. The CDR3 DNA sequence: TGTGCCACCAGTGAGGGGACAGTAAACTATGGCTACACCTTC.

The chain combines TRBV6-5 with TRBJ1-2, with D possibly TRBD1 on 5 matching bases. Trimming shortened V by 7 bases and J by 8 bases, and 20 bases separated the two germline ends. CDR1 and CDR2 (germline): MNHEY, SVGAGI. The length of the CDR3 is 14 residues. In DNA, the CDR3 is TGTGCCAGCACCTTGGCGGCAGGGTCTCACGGCTACACCTTC. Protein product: CASTLAAGSHGYTF.

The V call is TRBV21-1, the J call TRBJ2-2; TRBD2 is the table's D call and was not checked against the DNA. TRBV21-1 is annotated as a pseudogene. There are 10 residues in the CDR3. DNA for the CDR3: TGTGCCAGCAGCCCTCGTCGGCTGTTTTTT. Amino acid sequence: CASSPRRLFF.

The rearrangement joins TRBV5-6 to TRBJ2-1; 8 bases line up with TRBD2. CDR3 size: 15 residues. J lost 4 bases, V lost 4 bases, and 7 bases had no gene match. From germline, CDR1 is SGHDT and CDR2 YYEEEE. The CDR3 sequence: CASSTGLGNYNEQFF. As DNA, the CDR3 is TGTGCCAGCAGCACGGGACTAGGAAATTACAATGAGCAGTTCTTC.

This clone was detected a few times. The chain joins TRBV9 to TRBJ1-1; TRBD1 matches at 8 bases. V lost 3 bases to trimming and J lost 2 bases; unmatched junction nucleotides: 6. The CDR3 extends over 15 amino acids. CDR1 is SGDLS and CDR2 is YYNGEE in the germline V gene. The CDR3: CASSAEGQANTEAFF. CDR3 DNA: TGTGCCAGCAGCGCCGAGGGACAGGCAAACACTGAAGCTTTCTTT. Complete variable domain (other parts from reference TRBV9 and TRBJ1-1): DSGVTQTPKHLITATGQRVTLRCSPRSGDLSVYWYQQSLDQGLQFLIQYYNGEERAKGNILERFSAQQFPDLHSELNLSSLELGDSALYFCASSAEGQANTEAFFGQGTRLTVV.

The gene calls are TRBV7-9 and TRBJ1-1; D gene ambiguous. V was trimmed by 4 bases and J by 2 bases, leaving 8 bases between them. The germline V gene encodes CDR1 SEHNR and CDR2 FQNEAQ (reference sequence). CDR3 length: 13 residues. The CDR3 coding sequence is TGTGCCAGCAGCTCTACTCTTAACACTGAAGCTTTCTTT. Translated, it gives CASSSTLNTEAFF.

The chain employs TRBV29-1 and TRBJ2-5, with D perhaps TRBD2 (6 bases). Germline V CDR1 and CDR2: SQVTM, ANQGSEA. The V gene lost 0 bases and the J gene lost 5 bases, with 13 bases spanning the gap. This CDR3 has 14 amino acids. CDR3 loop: CSVEDRGRGETQYF. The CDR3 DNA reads TGCAGCGTTGAAGATCGAGGACGGGGGGAGACCCAGTACTTC.

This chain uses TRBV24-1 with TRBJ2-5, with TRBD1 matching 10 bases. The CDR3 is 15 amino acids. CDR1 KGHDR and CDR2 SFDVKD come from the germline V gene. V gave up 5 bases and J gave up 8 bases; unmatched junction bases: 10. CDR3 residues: CATSVGGGTGETQYF. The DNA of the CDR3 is TGTGCCACCAGTGTCGGCGGGGGGACAGGGGAAACCCAGTACTTC.

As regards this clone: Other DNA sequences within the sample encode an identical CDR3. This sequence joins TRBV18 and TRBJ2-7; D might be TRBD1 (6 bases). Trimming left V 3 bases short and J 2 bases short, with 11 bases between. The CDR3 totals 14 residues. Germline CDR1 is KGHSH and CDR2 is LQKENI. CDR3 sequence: CASSPTQGPYEQYF. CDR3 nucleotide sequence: TGTGCCAGCTCACCGACACAGGGACCCTACGAGCAGTACTTC.

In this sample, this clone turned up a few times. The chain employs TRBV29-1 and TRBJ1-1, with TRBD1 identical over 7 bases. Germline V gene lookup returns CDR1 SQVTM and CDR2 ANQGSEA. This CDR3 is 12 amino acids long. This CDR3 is CSLGGWGTEAFF. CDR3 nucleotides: TGCAGTTTAGGGGGCTGGGGCACTGAAGCTTTCTTT. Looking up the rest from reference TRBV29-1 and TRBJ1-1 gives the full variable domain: SAVISQKPSRDICQRGTSLTIQCQVDSQVTMMFWYRQQPGQSLTLIATANQGSEATYESGFVIDKFPISRPNLTFSTLTVSNMSPEDSSIYLCSLGGWGTEAFFGQGTRLTVV.